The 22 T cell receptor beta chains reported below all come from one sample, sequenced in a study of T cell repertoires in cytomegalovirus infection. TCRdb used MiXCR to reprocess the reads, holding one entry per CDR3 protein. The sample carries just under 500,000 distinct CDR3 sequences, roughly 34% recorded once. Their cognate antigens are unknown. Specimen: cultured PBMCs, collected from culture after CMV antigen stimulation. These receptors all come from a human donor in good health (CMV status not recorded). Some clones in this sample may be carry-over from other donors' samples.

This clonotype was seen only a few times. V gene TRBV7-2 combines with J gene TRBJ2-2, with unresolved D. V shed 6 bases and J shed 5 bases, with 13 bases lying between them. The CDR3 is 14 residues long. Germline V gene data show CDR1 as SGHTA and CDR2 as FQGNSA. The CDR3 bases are TGTGCCAGCAGTATTCGTAGGAGTACCGGGGAGCTGTTTTTT. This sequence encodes CASSIRRSTGELFF.

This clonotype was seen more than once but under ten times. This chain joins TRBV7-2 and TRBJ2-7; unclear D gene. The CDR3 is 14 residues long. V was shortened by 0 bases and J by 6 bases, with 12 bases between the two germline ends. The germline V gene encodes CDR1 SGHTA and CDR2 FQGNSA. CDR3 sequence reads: CASSLARESLEQYV. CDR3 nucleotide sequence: TGTGCCAGCAGCTTAGCCAGAGAGAGTCTCGAGCAGTACGTC.

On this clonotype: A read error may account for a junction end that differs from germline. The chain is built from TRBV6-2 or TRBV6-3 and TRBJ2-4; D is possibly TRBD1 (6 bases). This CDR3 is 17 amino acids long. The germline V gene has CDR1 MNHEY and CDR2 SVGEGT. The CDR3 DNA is TGTGCCAGCAGTTACCGACCGGGACAAAGAGCCAAAAAAATTCAGTACTTC. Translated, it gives CASSYRPGQRAKKIQYF.

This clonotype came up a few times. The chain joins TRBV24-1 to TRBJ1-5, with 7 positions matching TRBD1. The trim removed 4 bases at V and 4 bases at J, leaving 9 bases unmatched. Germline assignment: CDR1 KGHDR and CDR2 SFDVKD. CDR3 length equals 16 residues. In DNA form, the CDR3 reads TGTGCCACCAGTGACCCCGGGACAGATGAGAATCAGCCCCAGCATTTT. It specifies CATSDPGTDENQPQHF.

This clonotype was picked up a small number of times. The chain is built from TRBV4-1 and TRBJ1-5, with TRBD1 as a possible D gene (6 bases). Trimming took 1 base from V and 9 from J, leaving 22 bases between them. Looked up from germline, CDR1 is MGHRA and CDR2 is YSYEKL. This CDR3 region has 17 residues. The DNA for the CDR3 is TGCGCCAGCAGCCAAGTTTCGACTACAGGGTCTGGACGGCCCCAGCATTTT. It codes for CASSQVSTTGSGRPQHF.

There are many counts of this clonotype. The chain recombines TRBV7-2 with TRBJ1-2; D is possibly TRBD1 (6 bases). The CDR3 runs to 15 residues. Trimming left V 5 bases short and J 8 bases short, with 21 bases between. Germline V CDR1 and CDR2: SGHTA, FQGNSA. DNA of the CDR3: TGTGCCAGCAGCCCCATCGCCTGGGGGGCGGGCGGCTACACCTTC. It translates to CASSPIAWGAGGYTF.

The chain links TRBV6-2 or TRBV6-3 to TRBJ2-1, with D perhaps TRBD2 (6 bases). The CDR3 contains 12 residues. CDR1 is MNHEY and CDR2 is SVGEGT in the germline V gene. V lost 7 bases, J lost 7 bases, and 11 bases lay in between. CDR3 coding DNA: TGTGCCAGCAACGGGAGTGGTAATGAGCAGTTCTTC. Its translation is CASNGSGNEQFF.

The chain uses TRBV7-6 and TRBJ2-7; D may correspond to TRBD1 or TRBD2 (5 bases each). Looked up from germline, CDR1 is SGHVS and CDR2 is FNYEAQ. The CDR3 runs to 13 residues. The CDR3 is CASSLVRDAEQYV. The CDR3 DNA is TGTGCTAGCAGCTTAGTGAGGGACGCCGAGCAGTACGTC.

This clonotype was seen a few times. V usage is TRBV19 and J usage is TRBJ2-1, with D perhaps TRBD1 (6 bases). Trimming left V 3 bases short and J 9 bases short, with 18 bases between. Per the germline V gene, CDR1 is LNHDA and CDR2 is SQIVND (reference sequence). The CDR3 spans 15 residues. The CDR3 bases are TGTGCCAGTAGTATCACGGGACACGCCTCCTTTGAGCAGTTCTTC. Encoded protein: CASSITGHASFEQFF.

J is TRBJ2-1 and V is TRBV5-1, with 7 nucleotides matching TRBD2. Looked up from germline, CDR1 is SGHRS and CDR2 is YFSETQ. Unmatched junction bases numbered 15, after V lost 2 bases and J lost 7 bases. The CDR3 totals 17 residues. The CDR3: CASSLYWSGGGPNEQFF. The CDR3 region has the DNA TGCGCCAGCAGCTTATACTGGTCCGGGGGAGGGCCAAATGAGCAGTTCTTC.

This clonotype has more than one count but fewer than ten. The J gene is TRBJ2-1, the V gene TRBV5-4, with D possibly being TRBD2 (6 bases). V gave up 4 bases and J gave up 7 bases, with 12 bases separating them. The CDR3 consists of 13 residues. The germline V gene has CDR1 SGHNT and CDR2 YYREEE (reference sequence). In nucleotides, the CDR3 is TGTGCCAGCAGCCGGACTACTGAAAATGAGCAGTTCTTC. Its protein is CASSRTTENEQFF.

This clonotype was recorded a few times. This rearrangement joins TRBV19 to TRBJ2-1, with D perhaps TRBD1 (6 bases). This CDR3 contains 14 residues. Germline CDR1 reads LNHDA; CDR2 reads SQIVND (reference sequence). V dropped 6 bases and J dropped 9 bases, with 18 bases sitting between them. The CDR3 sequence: CASRERGTGIEQFF. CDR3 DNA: TGTGCCAGTAGGGAGAGGGGCACAGGGATTGAGCAGTTCTTC.

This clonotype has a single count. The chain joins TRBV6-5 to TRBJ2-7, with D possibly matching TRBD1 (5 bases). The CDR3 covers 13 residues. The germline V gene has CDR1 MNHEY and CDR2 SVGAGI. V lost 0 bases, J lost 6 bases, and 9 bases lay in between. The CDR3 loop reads CASSYSAGIEQYF. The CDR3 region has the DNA TGTGCCAGCAGTTACTCCGCAGGGATCGAGCAGTACTTC.

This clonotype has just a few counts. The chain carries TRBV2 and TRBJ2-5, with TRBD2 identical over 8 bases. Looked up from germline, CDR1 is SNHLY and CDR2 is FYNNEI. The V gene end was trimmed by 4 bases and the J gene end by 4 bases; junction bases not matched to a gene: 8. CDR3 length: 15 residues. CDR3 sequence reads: CASSGRAGVGETQYF. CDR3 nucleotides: TGTGCCAGCAGTGGGCGAGCGGGAGTTGGAGAGACCCAGTACTTC. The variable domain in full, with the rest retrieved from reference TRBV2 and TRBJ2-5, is EPEVTQTPSHQVTQMGQEVILRCVPISNHLYFYWYRQILGQKVEFLVSFYNNEISEKSEIFDDQFSVERPDGSNFTLKIRSTKLEDSAMYFCASSGRAGVGETQYFGPGTRLLVL.

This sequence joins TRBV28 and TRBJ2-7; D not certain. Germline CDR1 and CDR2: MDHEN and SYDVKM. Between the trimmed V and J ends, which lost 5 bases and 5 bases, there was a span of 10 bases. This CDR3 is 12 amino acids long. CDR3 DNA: TGTGCCAGCAGTGGCGTGATCCACGAGCAGTACGTC. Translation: CASSGVIHEQYV.

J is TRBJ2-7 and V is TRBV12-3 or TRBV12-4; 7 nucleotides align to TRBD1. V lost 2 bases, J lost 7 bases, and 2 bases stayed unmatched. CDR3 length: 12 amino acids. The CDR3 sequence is CASSLSGGEQYV. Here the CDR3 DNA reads TGTGCCAGCAGTTTATCAGGGGGTGAGCAGTACGTC.

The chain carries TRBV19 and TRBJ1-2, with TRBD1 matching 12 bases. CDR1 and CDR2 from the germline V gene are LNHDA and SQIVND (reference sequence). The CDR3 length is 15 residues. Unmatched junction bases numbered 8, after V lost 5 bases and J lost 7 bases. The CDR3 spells CASSVAGTGGVGYTF. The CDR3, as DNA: TGTGCCAGTAGTGTTGCCGGGACAGGGGGCGTTGGCTACACCTTC.

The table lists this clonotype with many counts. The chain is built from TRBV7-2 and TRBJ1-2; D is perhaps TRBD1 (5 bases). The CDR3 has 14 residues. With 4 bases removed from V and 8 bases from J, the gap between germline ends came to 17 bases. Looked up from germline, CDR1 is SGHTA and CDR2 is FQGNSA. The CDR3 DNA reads TGTGCCAGCAGCTCCCCCAAGGGGATTGGGGGCTACACCTTC. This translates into CASSSPKGIGGYTF.

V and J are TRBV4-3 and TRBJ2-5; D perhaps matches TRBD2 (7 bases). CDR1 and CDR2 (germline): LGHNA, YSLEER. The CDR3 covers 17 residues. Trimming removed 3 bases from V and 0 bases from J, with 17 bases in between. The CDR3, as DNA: TGCGCCAGCAGCCACCTACGGGGGGCGGGAGACCAAGAGACCCAGTACTTC. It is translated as CASSHLRGAGDQETQYF.

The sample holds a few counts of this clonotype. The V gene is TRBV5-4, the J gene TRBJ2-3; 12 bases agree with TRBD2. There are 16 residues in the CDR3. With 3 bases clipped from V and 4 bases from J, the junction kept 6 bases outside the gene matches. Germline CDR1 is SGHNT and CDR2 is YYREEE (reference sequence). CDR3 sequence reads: CASSSQTSGRADTQYF. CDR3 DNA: TGTGCCAGCAGCTCGCAGACTAGCGGGAGAGCAGATACGCAGTATTTT. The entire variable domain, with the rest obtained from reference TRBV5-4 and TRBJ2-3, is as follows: ETGVTQSPTHLIKTRGQQVTLRCSSQSGHNTVSWYQQALGQGPQFIFQYYREEENGRGNFPPRFSGLQFPNYSSELNVNALELDDSALYLCASSSQTSGRADTQYFGPGTRLTVL.

This CDR3 is CSAYGHSNQPQHF. Written as DNA, the CDR3 is TGCAGTGCTTATGGACACAGCAATCAGCCCCAGCATTTT. J is TRBJ1-5 and V is TRBV20-1, with D tentatively TRBD1 (5 bases). Germline CDR1 reads DFQATT; CDR2 reads SNEGSKA (reference sequence). The length of the CDR3 is 13 residues. Trimming removed 5 bases at V and 1 base at J, with 9 bases between.

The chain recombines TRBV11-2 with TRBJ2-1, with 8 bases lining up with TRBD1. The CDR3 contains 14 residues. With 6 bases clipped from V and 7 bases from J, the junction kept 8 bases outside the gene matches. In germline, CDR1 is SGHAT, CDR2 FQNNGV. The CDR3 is CASSGQGFPNEQFF. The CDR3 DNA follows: TGTGCCAGCAGTGGACAGGGTTTCCCTAATGAGCAGTTCTTC.